Listed below are T cell receptor beta chains from one sample, sequenced in a study of blood T cells in healthy people across ages. MiXCR, applied by TCRdb to the 5' RACE reads, yields one record per CDR3 protein. The table lists 500,000 to 550,000 distinct CDR3 sequences, around 24% of them singletons. These data also featured in a second study, about T cells of mothers and their children.

Sequencing was done on a sample of blood. All receptors derive from a boy younger than 18 in good health. The CDR3 runs from the conserved cysteine through the conserved F or W. The D gene is left open where the match is weak. Clone size is given for some rows only: seen once, a few or many times, or a class if the clone is expanded.

CDR3: CASSQPGQTNSPLHF; DNA: TGCGCCAGCAGCCAACCTGGACAGACTAATTCACCCCTCCACTTT; size: -; V: TRBV4-1; D: -; J: TRBJ1-6
CDR3: CASKTGAHEQYF; DNA: TGTGCCAGCAAAACAGGGGCGCACGAGCAGTACTTC; size: -; V: TRBV28; D: TRBD1; J: TRBJ2-7
CDR3: CATSRDRNGAFF; DNA: TGTGCCACCAGCAGAGACAGGAATGGGGCTTTCTTT; size: few; V: TRBV15; D: -; J: TRBJ1-1
CDR3: CASSPDRAYGYTF; DNA: TGTGCCAGCAGCCCGGACAGGGCCTATGGCTACACCTTC; size: once; V: TRBV5-4; D: TRBD1; J: TRBJ1-2
CDR3: CASSLDHRGSNYGYTF; DNA: TGTGCCAGCAGCTTAGATCACAGGGGCAGCAACTATGGCTACACCTTC; size: few; V: TRBV7-3; D: TRBD1; J: TRBJ1-2
CDR3: CASSLASGTGEQYF; DNA: TGTGCCAGCAGCTTAGCATCAGGGACGGGCGAGCAGTACTTC; size: -; V: TRBV7-2; D: -; J: TRBJ2-7
CDR3: CASSLGGTEDNSPLHF; DNA: TGCGCCAGCAGCTTGGGCGGGACAGAAGATAATTCACCCCTCCACTTT; size: -; V: TRBV5-1; D: TRBD1; J: TRBJ1-6
CDR3: CASTDSGEQYF; DNA: TGTGCCAGCACTGATAGCGGGGAGCAGTACTTC; size: few; V: TRBV6-5; D: TRBD2; J: TRBJ2-7
CDR3: CASSLDPITLANEQFF; DNA: TGTGCCAGCAGCTTAGACCCTATTACACTAGCAAATGAGCAGTTCTTC; size: -; V: TRBV7-8; D: -; J: TRBJ2-1
CDR3: CASSQDRGLAGVVEQFF; DNA: TGCGCCAGCAGCCAAGATCGCGGGCTAGCGGGAGTGGTTGAGCAGTTCTTC; size: -; V: TRBV4-3; D: TRBD2; J: TRBJ2-1
CDR3: CASSPSGGGTDTQYF; DNA: TGTGCCAGCAGCCCGAGCGGCGGGGGCACAGATACGCAGTATTTT; size: few; V: TRBV7-9; D: -; J: TRBJ2-3
CDR3: CASSQGGTWKADTQYF; DNA: TGCGCCAGCAGCCAAGGGGGAACCTGGAAGGCAGATACGCAGTATTTT; size: -; V: TRBV4-1; D: -; J: TRBJ2-3